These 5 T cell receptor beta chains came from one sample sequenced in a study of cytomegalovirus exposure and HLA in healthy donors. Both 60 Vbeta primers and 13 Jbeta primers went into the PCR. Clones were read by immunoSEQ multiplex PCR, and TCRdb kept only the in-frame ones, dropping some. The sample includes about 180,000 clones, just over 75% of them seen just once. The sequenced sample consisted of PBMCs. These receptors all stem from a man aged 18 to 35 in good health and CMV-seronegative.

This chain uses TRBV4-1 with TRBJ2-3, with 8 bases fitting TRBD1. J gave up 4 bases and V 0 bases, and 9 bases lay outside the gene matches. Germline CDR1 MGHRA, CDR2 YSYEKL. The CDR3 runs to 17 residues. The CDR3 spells CASSQDLETGVADTQYF. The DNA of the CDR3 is TGCGCCAGCAGCCAAGATCTGGAGACAGGGGTCGCAGATACGCAGTATTTT.

Here the CDR3 DNA reads TGTGCCAGCAGCCTTGGACTAGCGGGGGGGCTTAGGGCAGATACGCAGTATTTT. Its protein is CASSLGLAGGLRADTQYF. The chain is built from TRBV7-2 and TRBJ2-3; 15 bases line up with TRBD2. The CDR3 sequence is 18 residues long. V dropped 5 bases and J dropped 4; count of bases not matched to a gene: 10. CDR1 is SGHTA, CDR2 FQGNSA, per germline.

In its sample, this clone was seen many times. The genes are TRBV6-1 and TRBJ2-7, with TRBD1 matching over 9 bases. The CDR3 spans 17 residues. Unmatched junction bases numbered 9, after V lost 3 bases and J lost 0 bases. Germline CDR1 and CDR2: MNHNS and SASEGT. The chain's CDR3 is CASSDPLDRGLSYEQYF. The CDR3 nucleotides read TGTGCCAGCAGTGACCCCCTGGACAGGGGACTCTCCTACGAGCAGTACTTC.

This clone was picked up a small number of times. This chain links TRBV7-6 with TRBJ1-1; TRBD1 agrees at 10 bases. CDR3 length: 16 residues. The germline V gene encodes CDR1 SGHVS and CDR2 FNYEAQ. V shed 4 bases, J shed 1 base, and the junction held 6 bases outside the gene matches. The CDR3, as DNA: TGTGCCAGCAGCTCACGACAGGGGGCAACGAACACTGAAGCTTTCTTT. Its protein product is CASSSRQGATNTEAFF.

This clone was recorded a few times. CDR3: CASSFDRGGRQPQHF. In DNA form, the CDR3 reads TGTGCCAGCAGCTTTGACAGGGGAGGACGTCAGCCCCAGCATTTT. The rearrangement joins TRBV5-8 to TRBJ1-5; 8 nucleotides align to TRBD1. The germline CDR1 and CDR2 sequences are SGHTS and YDEGEE. The CDR3 is 15 amino acids. V gave up 2 bases and J gave up 6 bases; unmatched junction bases: 7.